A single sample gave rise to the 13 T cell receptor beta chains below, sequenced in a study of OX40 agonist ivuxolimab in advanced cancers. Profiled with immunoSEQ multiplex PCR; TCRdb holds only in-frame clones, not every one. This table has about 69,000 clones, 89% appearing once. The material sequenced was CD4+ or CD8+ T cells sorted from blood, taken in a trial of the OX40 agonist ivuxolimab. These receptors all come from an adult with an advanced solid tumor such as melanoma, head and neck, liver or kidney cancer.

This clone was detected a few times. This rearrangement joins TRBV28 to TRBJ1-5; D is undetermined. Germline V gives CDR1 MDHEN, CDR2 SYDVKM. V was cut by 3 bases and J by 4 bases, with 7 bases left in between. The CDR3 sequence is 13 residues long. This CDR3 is CASSFSTNQPQHF. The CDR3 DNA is TGTGCCAGCAGTTTCAGTACTAATCAGCCCCAGCATTTT.

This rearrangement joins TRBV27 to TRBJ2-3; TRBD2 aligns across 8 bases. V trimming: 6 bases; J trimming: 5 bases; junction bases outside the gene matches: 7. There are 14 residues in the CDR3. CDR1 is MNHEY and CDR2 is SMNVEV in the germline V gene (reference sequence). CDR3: CASRQAGAVDTQYF. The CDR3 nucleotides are TGTGCCAGCAGGCAAGCGGGAGCCGTAGATACGCAGTATTTT.

CDR3 in amino acids: CASSLGLTGNYGYTF. The CDR3 DNA follows: TGCGCCAGCAGCTTGGGCCTGACAGGGAACTATGGCTACACCTTC. The V and J genes are TRBV5-1 and TRBJ1-2; 7 nucleotides match TRBD1. Germline V lookup: CDR1 SGHRS, CDR2 YFSETQ. The CDR3 extends over 15 amino acids. V was clipped by 0 bases and J by 2 bases; unmatched bases: 4.

The CDR3 nucleotides are TGCGCCAGCAGTGCAATGGGTACGGGGCCCCAGCATTTT. Translated, it gives CASSAMGTGPQHF. The chain is built from TRBV10-1 and TRBJ1-5; D is ambiguous. CDR1 WNHNN and CDR2 SYGVQD come from the germline V gene (reference sequence). The CDR3 has 13 amino acids. V shed 4 bases and J shed 9 bases, with 13 bases lying between them.

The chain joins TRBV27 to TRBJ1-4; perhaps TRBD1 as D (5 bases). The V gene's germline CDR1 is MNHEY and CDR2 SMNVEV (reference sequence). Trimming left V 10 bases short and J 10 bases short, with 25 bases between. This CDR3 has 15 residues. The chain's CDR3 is CATQGVGTSSGKLFF. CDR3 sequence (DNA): TGTGCCACCCAGGGTGTTGGGACCTCATCCGGAAAACTGTTTTTT.

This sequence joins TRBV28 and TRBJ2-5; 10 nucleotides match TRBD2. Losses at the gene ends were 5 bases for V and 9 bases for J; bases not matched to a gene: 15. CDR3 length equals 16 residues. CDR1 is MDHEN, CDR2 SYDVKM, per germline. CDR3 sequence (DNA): TGTGCCAGCAGTCCGGGACTAGCGAAATCTCTACCCTCCCAGTACTTC. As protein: CASSPGLAKSLPSQYF.

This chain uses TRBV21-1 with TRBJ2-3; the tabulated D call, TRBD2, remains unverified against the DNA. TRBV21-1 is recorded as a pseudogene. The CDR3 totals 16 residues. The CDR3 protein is CASSKGKLTRGDTQYF. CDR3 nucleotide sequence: TGTGCCAGCAGCAAGGGGAAACTAACACGGGGAGATACGCAGTATTTT.

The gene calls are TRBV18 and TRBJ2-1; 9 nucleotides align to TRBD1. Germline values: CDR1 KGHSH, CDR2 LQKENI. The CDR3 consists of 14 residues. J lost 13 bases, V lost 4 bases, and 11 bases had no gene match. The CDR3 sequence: CASSQEIGQGIQFF. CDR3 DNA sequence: TGTGCCAGCTCACAGGAAATAGGACAGGGGATCCAGTTCTTC.

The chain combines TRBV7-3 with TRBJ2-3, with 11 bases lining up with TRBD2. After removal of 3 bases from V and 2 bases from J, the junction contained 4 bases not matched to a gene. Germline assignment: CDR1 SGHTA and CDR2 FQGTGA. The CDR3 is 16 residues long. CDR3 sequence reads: CASSLGLAEITDTQYF. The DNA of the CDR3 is TGTGCCAGCAGCTTGGGACTAGCGGAGATCACAGATACGCAGTATTTT. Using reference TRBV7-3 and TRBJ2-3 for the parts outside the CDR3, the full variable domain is GAGVSQTPSNKVTEKGKYVELRCDPISGHTALYWYRQSLGQGPEFLIYFQGTGAADDSGLPNDRFFAVRPEGSVSTLKIQRTERGDSAVYLCASSLGLAEITDTQYFGPGTRLTVL.

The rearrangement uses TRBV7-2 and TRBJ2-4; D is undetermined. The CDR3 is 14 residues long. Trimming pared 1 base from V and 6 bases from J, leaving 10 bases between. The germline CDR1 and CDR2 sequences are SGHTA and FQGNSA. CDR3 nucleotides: TGTGCCAGCAGCTTAGAAGCCGGCAGAAACATTCAGTACTTC. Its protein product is CASSLEAGRNIQYF.

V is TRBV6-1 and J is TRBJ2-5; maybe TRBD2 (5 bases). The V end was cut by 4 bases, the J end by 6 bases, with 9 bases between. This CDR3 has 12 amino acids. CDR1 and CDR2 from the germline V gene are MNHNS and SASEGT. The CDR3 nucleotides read TGTGCCAGCAGTGGAGGGTTGCAGACCCAGTACTTC. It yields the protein CASSGGLQTQYF.

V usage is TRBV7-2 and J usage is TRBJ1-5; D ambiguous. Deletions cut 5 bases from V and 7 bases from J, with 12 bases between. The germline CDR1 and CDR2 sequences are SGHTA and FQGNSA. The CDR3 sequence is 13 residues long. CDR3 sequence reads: CASSPSLGQPQHF. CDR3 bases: TGTGCCAGCAGCCCTTCGTTGGGGCAGCCCCAGCATTTT.

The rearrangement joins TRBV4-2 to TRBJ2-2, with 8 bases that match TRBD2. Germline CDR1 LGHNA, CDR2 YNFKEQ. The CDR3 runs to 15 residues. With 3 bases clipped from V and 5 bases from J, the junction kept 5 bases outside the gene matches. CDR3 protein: CASSHLAGETGELFF. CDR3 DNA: TGTGCCAGCAGCCACCTAGCGGGCGAAACCGGGGAGCTGTTTTTT.